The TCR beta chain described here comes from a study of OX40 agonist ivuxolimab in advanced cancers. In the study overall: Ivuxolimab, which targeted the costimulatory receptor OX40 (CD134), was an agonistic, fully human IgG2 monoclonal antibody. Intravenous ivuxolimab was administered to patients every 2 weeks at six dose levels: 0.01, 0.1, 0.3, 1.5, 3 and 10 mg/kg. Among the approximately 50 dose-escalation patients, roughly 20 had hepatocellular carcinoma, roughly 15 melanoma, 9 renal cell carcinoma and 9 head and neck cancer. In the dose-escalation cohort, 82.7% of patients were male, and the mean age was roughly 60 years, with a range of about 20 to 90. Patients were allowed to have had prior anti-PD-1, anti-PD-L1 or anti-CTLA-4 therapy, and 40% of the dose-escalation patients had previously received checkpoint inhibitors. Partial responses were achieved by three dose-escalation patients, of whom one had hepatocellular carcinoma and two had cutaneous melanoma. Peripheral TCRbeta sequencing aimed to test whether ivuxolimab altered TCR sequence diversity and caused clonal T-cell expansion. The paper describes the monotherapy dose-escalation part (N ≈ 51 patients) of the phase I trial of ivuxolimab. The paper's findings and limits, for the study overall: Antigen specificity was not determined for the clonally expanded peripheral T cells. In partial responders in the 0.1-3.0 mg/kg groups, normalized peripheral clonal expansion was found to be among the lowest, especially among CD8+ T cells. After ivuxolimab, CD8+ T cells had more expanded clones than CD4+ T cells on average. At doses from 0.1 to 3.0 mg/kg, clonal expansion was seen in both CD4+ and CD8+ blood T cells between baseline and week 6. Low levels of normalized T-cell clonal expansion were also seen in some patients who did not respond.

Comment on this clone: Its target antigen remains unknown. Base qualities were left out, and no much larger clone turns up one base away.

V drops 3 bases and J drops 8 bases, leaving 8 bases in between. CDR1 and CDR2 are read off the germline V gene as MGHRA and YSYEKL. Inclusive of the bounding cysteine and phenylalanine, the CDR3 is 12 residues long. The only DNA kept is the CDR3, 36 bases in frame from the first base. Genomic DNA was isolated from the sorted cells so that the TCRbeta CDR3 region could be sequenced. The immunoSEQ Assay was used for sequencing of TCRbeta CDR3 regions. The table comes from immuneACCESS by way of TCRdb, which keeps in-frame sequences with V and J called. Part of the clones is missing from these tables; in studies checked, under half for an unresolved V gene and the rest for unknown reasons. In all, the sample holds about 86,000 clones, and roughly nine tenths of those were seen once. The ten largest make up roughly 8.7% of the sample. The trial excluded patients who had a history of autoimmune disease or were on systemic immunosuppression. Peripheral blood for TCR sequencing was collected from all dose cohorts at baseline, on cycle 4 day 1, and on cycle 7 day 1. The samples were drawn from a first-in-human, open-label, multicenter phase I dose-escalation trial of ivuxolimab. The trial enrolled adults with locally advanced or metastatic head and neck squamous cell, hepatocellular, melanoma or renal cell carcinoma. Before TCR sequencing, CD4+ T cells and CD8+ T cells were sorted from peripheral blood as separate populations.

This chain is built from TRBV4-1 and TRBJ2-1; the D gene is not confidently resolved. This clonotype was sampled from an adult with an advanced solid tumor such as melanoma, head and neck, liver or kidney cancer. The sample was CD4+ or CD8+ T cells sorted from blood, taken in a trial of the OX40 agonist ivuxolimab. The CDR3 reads CASSQPLDEQFF. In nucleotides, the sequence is TGCGCCAGCAGCCAGCCTCTAGATGAGCAGTTCTTC.